What follows are 9 T cell receptor beta chains derived from one specimen sequenced in a study of T-cell memory formation after mild COVID-19. In TCRdb, the 5' RACE reads were re-called with MiXCR into one record per CDR3 protein. The sample gives approximately 400,000 distinct CDR3 sequences, roughly 24% of which show up once; around 8.7% is in the top ten. Sequenced sample: PBMCs or a T cell subset sorted from them (not recorded which). The receptors shown here come from an adult woman who had mild COVID-19 (a few samples of this study predate the infection). Cell type and time point are not known.

The chain couples TRBV7-3 to TRBJ2-3; 7 nucleotides agree with TRBD2. V shed 4 bases and J 3 bases; nucleotides not matched to a gene: 7. Germline assignment: CDR1 SGHTA and CDR2 FQGTGA. This CDR3 comprises 15 residues. The CDR3 nucleotides read TGTGCCAGCAGCTCGCGGACTAGTGGAACAGATACGCAGTATTTT. Translation: CASSSRTSGTDTQYF.

This clonotype has a handful of counts. The gene calls are TRBV4-3 and TRBJ2-7; TRBD2 matches at 11 bases. The V segment lost 4 bases and the J segment 4 bases; nucleotides outside the gene matches: 3. CDR3 length: 14 residues. CDR1 and CDR2 (germline): LGHNA, YSLEER. The CDR3: CASSRGLAVYEQYF. The CDR3 DNA sequence: TGCGCCAGCAGCCGGGGACTAGCGGTATACGAGCAGTACTTC.

This chain links TRBV19 with TRBJ1-2; maybe TRBD1 (6 bases). The V gene's germline CDR1 is LNHDA and CDR2 SQIVND (reference sequence). This CDR3 is built from 16 residues. V lost 3 bases, J lost 2 bases, and 16 bases lay in between. The CDR3 DNA reads as TGTGCCAGTAGTATCGGGGGCGGGGGACCCAACTATGGCTACACCTTC. Residues: CASSIGGGGPNYGYTF.

In this sample, this clonotype turned up a few times. V gene TRBV6-2 or TRBV6-3 combines with J gene TRBJ1-1; 10 bases line up with TRBD1. The CDR3 runs to 17 residues. CDR1 and CDR2 (germline): MNHEY, SVGEGT. V lost 1 base to trimming and J lost 1 base; unmatched junction nucleotides: 6. The CDR3 DNA reads TGTGCCAGCAGTTACTTCGGGACAGGGGCCAAGAACACTGAAGCTTTCTTT. Its protein product is CASSYFGTGAKNTEAFF.

This clonotype was seen more than once but under ten times. This chain links TRBV29-1 with TRBJ2-3; D ambiguous. CDR3 size: 13 residues. Trimming took off 1 base at V and 6 bases at J, with 11 bases between the two ends. Germline-derived CDR1 and CDR2 are SQVTM and ANQGSEA. The CDR3, as DNA: TGCAGCGTTGAAGGTACGAGTTCGGATACGCAGTATTTT. As protein: CSVEGTSSDTQYF.

The rearrangement joins TRBV24-1 to TRBJ1-2; tentatively, D is TRBD1 (5 bases). Germline V gene sequence: CDR1 KGHDR, CDR2 SFDVKD. V was cut by 0 bases and J by 6 bases, with 13 bases left in between. This CDR3 has 15 residues. CDR3 bases: TGTGCCACCAGTGATTTGCCCGGTGGGGCGGATGGCTACACCTTC. Protein product: CATSDLPGGADGYTF.

V is TRBV20-1 and J is TRBJ1-2; 8 nucleotides agree with TRBD1. The CDR3 spans 15 residues. Germline assignment: CDR1 DFQATT and CDR2 SNEGSKA (reference sequence). V shed 0 bases, J shed 7 bases, and the junction held 10 bases outside the gene matches. The CDR3 here is CSARDLRQGMRGYTF. The CDR3 DNA sequence: TGCAGTGCTAGAGATTTAAGACAGGGGATGCGTGGCTACACCTTC.

This chain links TRBV12-3 or TRBV12-4 with TRBJ1-1; D possibly corresponds to TRBD1 (5 bases). The V end was cut by 3 bases, the J end by 4 bases, with 12 bases between. The CDR3 has 14 amino acids. The CDR3, as DNA: TGTGCCAGCAGTTTCTTCGGCGGGGGCACTGAAGCTTTCTTT. Translation gives CASSFFGGGTEAFF.

This chain uses TRBV6-2 or TRBV6-3 with TRBJ2-1; D is possibly TRBD2 (6 bases). The CDR3 consists of 20 residues. The germline V gene has CDR1 MNHEY and CDR2 SVGEGT. V lost 0 bases and J lost 8, with 29 bases in between. CDR3 nucleotide sequence: TGTGCCAGCAGTTACTCTTCGCGCCAGCGGGCAGTCCCTCGATGGGATGAGCAGTTCTTC. As protein: CASSYSSRQRAVPRWDEQFF.